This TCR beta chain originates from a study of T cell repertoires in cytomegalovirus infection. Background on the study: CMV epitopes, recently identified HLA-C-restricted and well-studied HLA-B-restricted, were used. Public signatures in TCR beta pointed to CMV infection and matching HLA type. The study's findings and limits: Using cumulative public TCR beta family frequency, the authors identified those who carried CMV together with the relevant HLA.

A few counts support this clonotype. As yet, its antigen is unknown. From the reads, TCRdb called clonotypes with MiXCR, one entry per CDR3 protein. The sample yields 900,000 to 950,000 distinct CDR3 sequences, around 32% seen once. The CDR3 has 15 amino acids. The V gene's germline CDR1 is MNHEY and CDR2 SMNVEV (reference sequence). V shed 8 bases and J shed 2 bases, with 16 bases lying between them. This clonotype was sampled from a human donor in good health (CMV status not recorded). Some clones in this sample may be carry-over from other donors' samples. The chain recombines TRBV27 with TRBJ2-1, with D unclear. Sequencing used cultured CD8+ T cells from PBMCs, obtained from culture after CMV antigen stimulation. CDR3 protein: CASRIPFSTYNEQFF. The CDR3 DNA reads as TGTGCCAGCCGAATTCCATTCAGTACCTACAATGAGCAGTTCTTC.